This is a list of T cell receptor beta chains from one sample in a study of radiation and T cells in renal cell carcinoma. Libraries were prepared by immunoSEQ multiplex PCR; TCRdb keeps only in-frame clonotypes and omits some of them. The sample yields over 120,000 clones, 65% to 90% seen once. The sample consisted of blood, taken from a patient whose treatment included radiotherapy and nephrectomy. These receptor sequences come from a woman between 50 and 59 years old with renal cell carcinoma. CDR3s include the opening cysteine and the closing phenylalanine or tryptophan. The D gene is left open where the match is weak.

>TRBJ1-1|TRBV19|-
CASTLQRNTEAFF
>TRBJ2-1|TRBV13|-
CASSPGTRVYNEQFF
>TRBJ1-2|TRBV6-1|TRBD1
CASSISRGEDGYTF
>TRBJ2-7|TRBV5-6|-
CASSRGRQPSYEQYF
>TRBJ2-3|TRBV5-8|-
CASSWVGGSTDTQYF
>TRBJ2-7|TRBV27|-
CASSLAGRMNEQYF
>TRBJ1-1|TRBV28|-
CASRPPTVGEAFF
>TRBJ2-3|TRBV5-4|-
CASSPRTGVTDTQYF
>TRBJ1-5|TRBV5-8|TRBD1
CASSATGGWNQPQHF
>TRBJ1-5|TRBV12-2|-
CASRLRDRGLYSNQPQHF
>TRBJ1-5|TRBV6-5|-
CASSQGGTQHF
>TRBJ1-3|TRBV15|-
CATSRDEGGRGNTIYF
>TRBJ2-5|TRBV7-2|TRBD2
CASSLELAGGQETQYF
>TRBJ1-1|TRBV27|-
CASSFSTRGTEAFF
>TRBJ2-3|TRBV21-1|-
CASSKTSGSEPDTQYF
>TRBJ2-6|TRBV5-4|-
CASSFLTGRSGANVLTF
>TRBJ1-4|TRBV7-9|-
CASSLGLGDEKLFF
>TRBJ2-3|TRBV11-2|TRBD1
CASSWRTGENTDTQYF
>TRBJ1-3|TRBV9|-
CASSVAGNSGNTIYF
>TRBJ2-7|TRBV21-1|-
CASPWRTSGTYEQYF
>TRBJ2-2|TRBV15|TRBD1
CATSRGLPGQATGELFF
>TRBJ1-4|TRBV7-2|TRBD1
CASSPGGANEKLFF
>TRBJ2-1|TRBV4-1|TRBD1
CASSSQGDRASYNEQFF
>TRBJ2-7|TRBV15|-
CATLRGLVYEQYF
>TRBJ1-1|TRBV27|-
CASRTRDTEAFF
>TRBJ2-7|TRBV6-1|-
CASSEPGEQYF
>TRBJ1-3|TRBV19|-
CASISDGVSGNTIYF
>TRBJ2-5|TRBV9|TRBD2
CASSVASGGGVAQYF
>TRBJ1-4|TRBV7-2|TRBD1
CASSSYRRTGGDEKLFF
>TRBJ1-1|TRBV5-5|-
CTSSLAGGGMNTEAFF
>TRBJ2-7|TRBV5-1|TRBD2
CASSLVAGSSYEQYF
>TRBJ1-2|TRBV29-1|-
CSVDVGVGYGYTF
>TRBJ2-6|TRBV5-1|TRBD1
CASSSQGAGANVLTF
>TRBJ1-6|TRBV25-1|-
CASSEYAAGVGNSPLHF
>TRBJ1-3|TRBV9|TRBD1
CASSPGQLSSGNTIYF